The rows below give T cell receptor beta chains drawn from one sample of a study of read filtering for tumor transcriptome and immune sequencing. TCRdb re-called the reads with MiXCR, one entry per CDR3 protein. The table includes about 23,000 distinct CDR3 sequences, around 13% detected once. The sample comprised a population of CD138-negative cells sorted from bone marrow. The receptor source for this set is a donor at least 40 years old with multiple myeloma. Each CDR3 is given with its conserved first and last residue. The order of the fields is D gene, J gene, clone size, V gene, CDR3 protein, CDR3 DNA. The D gene is left open where the match is weak. Some rows have no size entry. The others give once, few or many, or a class for an expanded clone.

D gene: TRBD2
J gene: TRBJ2-1
clone size: many
V gene: TRBV3-1
CDR3 protein: CASSQDRAGGQNEQFF
CDR3 DNA: TGTGCCAGCAGCCAAGATAGAGCGGGAGGGCAAAATGAGCAGTTCTTC

D gene: TRBD1
J gene: TRBJ2-6
clone size: many
V gene: TRBV28
CDR3 protein: CASSLYPGTGEGANVLTF
CDR3 DNA: TGTGCCAGCAGTTTATATCCTGGGACAGGGGAAGGGGCCAACGTCCTGACTTTC

D gene: .
J gene: TRBJ2-5
clone size: few
V gene: TRBV20-1
CDR3 protein: CSALEKETQYF
CDR3 DNA: TGCAGTGCTCTAGAGAAAGAGACCCAGTACTTC

D gene: .
J gene: TRBJ1-5
clone size: many
V gene: TRBV28
CDR3 protein: CASSRPEGVKPQHF
CDR3 DNA: TGTGCCAGCAGCCGACCGGAGGGCGTAAAGCCCCAGCATTTT

D gene: .
J gene: TRBJ2-5
clone size: many
V gene: TRBV28
CDR3 protein: CASGPWTETQYF
CDR3 DNA: TGTGCCAGTGGGCCGTGGACGGAGACCCAGTACTTC

D gene: TRBD2
J gene: TRBJ2-1
clone size: many
V gene: TRBV20-1
CDR3 protein: CSGAFSLAVGEQFF
CDR3 DNA: TGCAGTGGGGCGTTTAGTCTAGCGGTTGGTGAGCAGTTCTTC

D gene: .
J gene: TRBJ2-5
clone size: .
V gene: TRBV27
CDR3 protein: CASSPRTAQETQYF
CDR3 DNA: TGTGCCAGCAGTCCACGGACAGCCCAAGAGACCCAGTACTTC

D gene: TRBD1
J gene: TRBJ1-5
clone size: many
V gene: TRBV12-3/TRBV12-4
CDR3 protein: CASTTTGNNQPQHF
CDR3 DNA: TGTGCCAGCACCACGACAGGGAACAATCAGCCCCAGCATTTT

D gene: .
J gene: TRBJ2-3
clone size: many
V gene: TRBV20-1
CDR3 protein: CSARDGSSGSHTDTQYF
CDR3 DNA: TGCAGTGCTAGAGATGGGAGTTCGGGGTCTCACACAGATACGCAGTATTTT

D gene: .
J gene: TRBJ1-2
clone size: many
V gene: TRBV20-1
CDR3 protein: CSARDPRGGPNYGYTF
CDR3 DNA: TGCAGTGCTAGAGACCCAAGGGGGGGTCCCAACTATGGCTACACCTTC

D gene: .
J gene: TRBJ1-1
clone size: many
V gene: TRBV2
CDR3 protein: CASSERQGNTEAFF
CDR3 DNA: TGTGCCAGCAGTGAAAGGCAGGGCAACACTGAAGCTTTCTTT

D gene: TRBD2
J gene: TRBJ2-5
clone size: .
V gene: TRBV15
CDR3 protein: CASSGGTSGIRETQYF
CDR3 DNA: TGTGCCAGCAGCGGGGGGACTAGCGGGATCCGTGAGACTCAGTACTTC

D gene: .
J gene: TRBJ2-3
clone size: many
V gene: TRBV2
CDR3 protein: CASRTIRTDTQYF
CDR3 DNA: TGTGCCAGCAGGACGATTCGCACAGATACGCAGTATTTT

D gene: TRBD2
J gene: TRBJ2-7
clone size: many
V gene: TRBV18
CDR3 protein: CASSPSSGGYEQYF
CDR3 DNA: TGTGCCAGCTCACCAAGTAGCGGGGGGTACGAGCAGTACTTC

D gene: .
J gene: TRBJ2-2
clone size: many
V gene: TRBV7-6
CDR3 protein: CASSSGSGAGELFF
CDR3 DNA: TGTGCCAGCAGCTCTGGGTCAGGGGCCGGGGAGCTGTTTTTT

D gene: .
J gene: TRBJ2-4
clone size: many
V gene: TRBV7-9
CDR3 protein: CASSLLSGNLAKNIQYF
CDR3 DNA: TGTGCCAGCAGCTTACTCAGCGGAAATCTAGCCAAAAACATTCAGTACTTC

D gene: TRBD2
J gene: TRBJ2-1
clone size: many
V gene: TRBV5-1
CDR3 protein: CASSYPLAGVGNEQFF
CDR3 DNA: TGCGCCAGCAGCTACCCGCTAGCGGGAGTGGGAAATGAGCAGTTCTTC

D gene: TRBD2
J gene: TRBJ2-3
clone size: many
V gene: TRBV29-1
CDR3 protein: CSVDRARETSPGGPDTQYF
CDR3 DNA: TGCAGCGTTGACCGGGCCAGAGAGACTAGCCCGGGAGGTCCAGATACGCAGTATTTT

D gene: TRBD2
J gene: TRBJ2-1
clone size: .
V gene: TRBV29-1
CDR3 protein: CSVLAGGGLAEQFF
CDR3 DNA: TGCAGCGTTCTTGCGGGAGGCGGACTTGCTGAGCAGTTCTTC

D gene: .
J gene: TRBJ2-1
clone size: many
V gene: TRBV6-5
CDR3 protein: CASSYGTGPNEQFF
CDR3 DNA: TGTGCCAGCAGTTACGGGACGGGACCAAATGAGCAGTTCTTC

D gene: TRBD1
J gene: TRBJ2-1
clone size: few
V gene: TRBV28
CDR3 protein: CASSDPGQRGYNEQFF
CDR3 DNA: TGTGCCAGCAGTGACCCGGGACAGAGGGGTTACAATGAGCAGTTCTTC

D gene: .
J gene: TRBJ1-1
clone size: many
V gene: TRBV2
CDR3 protein: CASSEQVGNSEAFF
CDR3 DNA: TGTGCCAGCAGTGAACAGGTGGGAAATAGTGAAGCTTTCTTT

D gene: .
J gene: TRBJ2-1
clone size: .
V gene: TRBV7-6
CDR3 protein: CASSLEGDEQFF
CDR3 DNA: TGTGCCAGCAGCTTAGAGGGCGATGAGCAGTTCTTC

D gene: .
J gene: TRBJ1-1
clone size: many
V gene: TRBV10-3
CDR3 protein: CAIKNRVSDDTEAFF
CDR3 DNA: TGTGCCATCAAGAATCGAGTGTCGGATGACACTGAAGCTTTCTTT

D gene: .
J gene: TRBJ2-1
clone size: many
V gene: TRBV29-1
CDR3 protein: CSVEDSALVYEQFF
CDR3 DNA: TGCAGCGTTGAAGATTCGGCCTTAGTTTACGAGCAGTTCTTC

D gene: TRBD1
J gene: TRBJ1-2
clone size: many
V gene: TRBV10-2
CDR3 protein: CASSEGQGAFGYGYTF
CDR3 DNA: TGCGCCAGCAGTGAAGGACAGGGGGCTTTCGGCTATGGCTACACCTTC

D gene: .
J gene: TRBJ2-3
clone size: .
V gene: TRBV27
CDR3 protein: CASSQTLDMQYF
CDR3 DNA: TGTGCCAGCAGCCAGACCTTGGATATGCAGTATTTT

D gene: TRBD2
J gene: TRBJ2-1
clone size: many
V gene: TRBV29-1
CDR3 protein: CSVRPGLAGNEQFF
CDR3 DNA: TGCAGCGTGAGACCGGGACTAGCGGGCAATGAGCAGTTCTTC

D gene: .
J gene: TRBJ1-4
clone size: many
V gene: TRBV3-1
CDR3 protein: CASSQSPQGWTNEKLFF
CDR3 DNA: TGTGCCAGCAGCCAAAGCCCCCAGGGGTGGACTAATGAAAAACTGTTTTTT

D gene: .
J gene: TRBJ2-5
clone size: many
V gene: TRBV7-2
CDR3 protein: CASSSGTQETQYF
CDR3 DNA: TGTGCCAGCAGCTCCGGGACCCAAGAGACCCAGTACTTC

D gene: .
J gene: TRBJ1-5
clone size: few
V gene: TRBV4-1
CDR3 protein: CASSQGTASNQPQHF
CDR3 DNA: TGCGCCAGCAGCCAAGGGACAGCTAGCAATCAGCCCCAGCATTTT

D gene: TRBD2
J gene: TRBJ2-7
clone size: many
V gene: TRBV3-1
CDR3 protein: CASSSRTSGRKVEQYF
CDR3 DNA: TGTGCCAGCAGCTCCCGGACTAGCGGGAGAAAAGTCGAGCAGTACTTC

D gene: .
J gene: TRBJ2-2
clone size: .
V gene: TRBV3-1
CDR3 protein: CASSQEGPGELFF
CDR3 DNA: TGTGCCAGCAGCCAAGAAGGTCCCGGGGAGCTGTTTTTT

D gene: TRBD1
J gene: TRBJ2-2
clone size: .
V gene: TRBV10-3
CDR3 protein: CAISGQGVTGELFF
CDR3 DNA: TGTGCCATCAGTGGACAGGGCGTCACCGGGGAGCTGTTTTTT

D gene: .
J gene: TRBJ2-6
clone size: many
V gene: TRBV10-3
CDR3 protein: CAVLEEYSGANVLTF
CDR3 DNA: TGTGCCGTCCTCGAGGAATACTCGGGGGCCAACGTCCTGACTTTC

D gene: TRBD1
J gene: TRBJ2-7
clone size: many
V gene: TRBV11-2
CDR3 protein: CASSWDRGTYEQYF
CDR3 DNA: TGTGCCAGCAGCTGGGACAGGGGGACCTACGAGCAGTACTTC

D gene: .
J gene: TRBJ2-3
clone size: once
V gene: TRBV29-1
CDR3 protein: CSVLKADTQYF
CDR3 DNA: TGCAGCGTCTTGAAAGCAGATACGCAGTATTTT

D gene: .
J gene: TRBJ2-5
clone size: few
V gene: TRBV11-2
CDR3 protein: CASSLDLPWETQYF
CDR3 DNA: TGTGCCAGCAGCTTAGACCTCCCGTGGGAGACCCAGTACTTC

D gene: .
J gene: TRBJ2-1
clone size: many
V gene: TRBV19
CDR3 protein: CASSILGRQFF
CDR3 DNA: TGTGCCAGTAGTATATTGGGTCGGCAGTTCTTC

D gene: .
J gene: TRBJ1-2
clone size: many
V gene: TRBV5-1
CDR3 protein: CASSLNADRPYGYTF
CDR3 DNA: TGCGCCAGCAGCTTGAATGCCGACAGACCCTATGGCTACACCTTC

D gene: TRBD1
J gene: TRBJ2-3
clone size: many
V gene: TRBV7-9
CDR3 protein: CASSRDRDRTDTQYF
CDR3 DNA: TGTGCCAGCAGCCGGGACAGGGATCGCACAGATACGCAGTATTTT

D gene: TRBD2
J gene: TRBJ2-1
clone size: many
V gene: TRBV3-1
CDR3 protein: CASSHSGNNEQFF
CDR3 DNA: TGTGCCAGCAGCCATAGCGGGAACAATGAGCAGTTCTTC